This TCR beta chain emerged from a study of blood T cell repertoires in COVID-19. About the study: PBMCs, B-cell-depleted T cells, or T cells were the source of the cDNA or gDNA that made up the material.

The germline CDR1 and CDR2 sequences are ENHRY and SYGVKD. This CDR3 spans 16 amino acids. The germline V and J ends were trimmed by 4 bases and 1 base, with 14 bases remaining between them. In the original processing: Reference gene primer amplification gave estimated nucleated cell counts. Using immunoSEQ multiplex PCR, the repertoire was profiled, and TCRdb retains in-frame clones only, with some absent. V and J calls and clone size are copied from that table; D and trimming were computed from the DNA. Of 200,000 to 300,000 clones listed, 84% are singletons. The source material was peripheral blood. This TCR was sampled from a man in his fifties or sixties with acute or convalescent COVID-19. The chain links TRBV10-3 to TRBJ2-1; D is perhaps TRBD1 (5 bases). Written as DNA, the CDR3 is TGTGCCATCAGTGGACGACTTAAGGGGTCCTACAATGAGCAGTTCTTC. Protein: CAISGRLKGSYNEQFF.